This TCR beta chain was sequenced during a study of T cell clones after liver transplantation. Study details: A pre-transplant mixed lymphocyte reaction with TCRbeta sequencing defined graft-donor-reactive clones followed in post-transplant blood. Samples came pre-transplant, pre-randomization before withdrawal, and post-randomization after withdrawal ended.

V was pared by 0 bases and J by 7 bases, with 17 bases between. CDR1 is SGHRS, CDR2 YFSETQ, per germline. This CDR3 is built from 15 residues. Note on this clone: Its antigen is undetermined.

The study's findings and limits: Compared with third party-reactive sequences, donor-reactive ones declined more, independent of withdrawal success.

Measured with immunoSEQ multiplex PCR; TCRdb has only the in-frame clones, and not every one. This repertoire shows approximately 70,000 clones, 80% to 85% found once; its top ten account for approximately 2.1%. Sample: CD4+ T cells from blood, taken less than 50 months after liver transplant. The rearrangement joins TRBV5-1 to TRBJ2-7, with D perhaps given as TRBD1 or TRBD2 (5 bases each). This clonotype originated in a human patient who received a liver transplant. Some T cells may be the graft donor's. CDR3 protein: CASSLEGTHGGEQYF. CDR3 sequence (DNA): TGCGCCAGCAGCTTGGAGGGGACCCATGGAGGAGAGCAGTACTTC.